These T cell receptor beta chains were read from a single sample in a study of T-cell reconstitution after alpha-beta-depleted transplantation in children. From the PCR reads, TCRdb called clonotypes with MiXCR, one entry per CDR3 protein. Counted here are around 800,000 distinct CDR3 sequences, approximately 15% occurring once; the ten biggest clones make up about 5%. The sequencing used PBMCs, mostly from graft donor cells, collected 360 days after TCRalphabeta/CD19-depleted stem cell transplant. Receptors were obtained from a male patient younger than 18 who had a stem cell transplant for acute lymphoblastic leukemia, so the T cells may come from the graft donor. Each CDR3 is given with its conserved first and last residue. D genes are given only for firm matches. The size field is filled for only some rows; it gives once, few, many or a size class.

TRBJ2-5 | TRBV24-1 | . | . | CATSDSAVSAETQYF | TGTGCCACCAGTGACTCGGCGGTATCCGCGGAGACCCAGTACTTC
TRBJ2-7 | TRBV12-3/TRBV12-4 | few | TRBD1 | CASRPTGATWGEQYF | TGTGCCAGCAGACCAACAGGGGCGACCTGGGGGGAGCAGTACTTC
TRBJ2-4 | TRBV5-6 | once | . | CVSSLAVAAGWHRSIQYF | TGTGTCAGCAGCTTGGCAGTCGCGGCAGGGTGGCATAGGAGCATTCAGTACTTC
TRBJ2-1 | TRBV7-9 | . | . | CASSLPASHEQFF | TGTGCCAGCAGCTTACCAGCCTCACATGAGCAGTTCTTC
TRBJ1-1 | TRBV29-1 | few | . | CSVGGPQVANTEAFF | TGCAGCGTTGGGGGTCCACAGGTAGCGAACACTGAAGCTTTCTTT
TRBJ1-2 | TRBV12-3/TRBV12-4 | . | . | CASTLDRDYGYTF | TGTGCCAGCACCCTCGACAGAGACTATGGCTACACCTTC
TRBJ2-1 | TRBV6-2/TRBV6-3 | few | . | CASSYVSYNEQFF | TGTGCCAGCAGTTATGTTTCCTACAATGAGCAGTTCTTC
TRBJ2-1 | TRBV5-1 | many | . | CASSLWDLDNEQFF | TGCGCCAGCAGCTTGTGGGACTTAGACAATGAGCAGTTCTTC
TRBJ2-5 | TRBV7-7 | . | TRBD2 | CASSSALAGGETQYF | TGTGCCAGCAGCTCCGCTCTAGCGGGAGGAGAGACCCAGTACTTC
TRBJ1-5 | TRBV7-8 | . | . | CASSSYTGPSNQPQHF | TGTGCCAGCAGCTCTTACACGGGGCCGAGCAATCAGCCCCAGCATTTT
TRBJ2-6 | TRBV27 | . | . | CASSFRPWTNSGANVLTF | TGTGCCAGCAGTTTCCGGCCGTGGACCAACTCTGGGGCCAACGTCCTGACTTTC
TRBJ1-2 | TRBV28 | . | . | CASSLYRAGSAYGYTF | TGTGCCAGCAGTTTATATCGGGCAGGGTCTGCCTATGGCTACACCTTC
TRBJ1-5 | TRBV5-6 | . | TRBD1 | CASSSLGQNQPQHF | TGTGCCAGCAGCTCCTTGGGACAGAATCAGCCCCAGCATTTT
TRBJ2-1 | TRBV4-1 | few | TRBD2 | CASSQGGMHGVPGSGDEQFF | TGCGCCAGCAGCCAAGGGGGGATGCACGGGGTCCCAGGAAGCGGGGATGAGCAGTTCTTC
TRBJ2-1 | TRBV4-1 | . | TRBD2 | CASNLRKGLEPGKIDNEQFF | TGCGCCAGCAACCTTAGGAAGGGACTAGAGCCAGGAAAGATAGACAATGAGCAGTTCTTC
TRBJ1-1 | TRBV27 | few | . | CASSLYPVNTEAFF | TGTGCCAGCAGTTTGTACCCAGTGAACACTGAAGCTTTCTTT
TRBJ1-2 | TRBV15 | . | TRBD1 | CATSRPLGGTGFYGYTF | TGTGCCACCAGCAGACCCCTGGGGGGGACAGGGTTCTATGGCTACACCTTC
TRBJ1-5 | TRBV28 | few | . | CASSLQRQVKEPQHF | TGTGCCAGCAGTTTACAACGACAGGTCAAGGAGCCCCAGCATTTT
TRBJ1-5 | TRBV7-3 | few | TRBD1 | CASSLRWTGNQPQHF | TGTGCCAGCAGCTTAAGGTGGACAGGTAATCAGCCCCAGCATTTT
TRBJ1-6 | TRBV5-1 | many | . | CASSLAGPRNAPNSPLHF | TGCGCCAGCAGCTTGGCGGGGCCCCGGAATGCCCCTAATTCACCCCTCCACTTT
TRBJ1-5 | TRBV15 | . | . | CATSIGTYSNQPQHF | TGTGCCACCAGCATAGGGACTTATAGCAATCAGCCCCAGCATTTT
TRBJ2-1 | TRBV12-3/TRBV12-4 | few | . | CASSIGWREQFF | TGTGCCAGCAGTATAGGGTGGCGAGAGCAGTTCTTC
TRBJ2-1 | TRBV11-2 | . | TRBD2 | CASSSGLAGVHEQFF | TGTGCCAGCAGCTCCGGACTAGCGGGAGTCCATGAGCAGTTCTTC
TRBJ2-1 | TRBV5-1 | few | TRBD2 | CASRPGGADNEQFF | TGCGCCAGCAGGCCCGGGGGGGCGGACAATGAGCAGTTCTTC
TRBJ2-1 | TRBV18 | few | . | CASSIGEVHEQFF | TGTGCCAGCTCAATCGGGGAGGTTCATGAGCAGTTCTTC
TRBJ2-3 | TRBV6-1 | few | . | CASTSRPSDTQYF | TGTGCCAGCACCTCTAGGCCCTCAGATACGCAGTATTTT
TRBJ2-1 | TRBV15 | . | TRBD2 | CATSRGSAGYSIREQFF | TGTGCCACCAGCAGAGGTTCAGCGGGATACTCCATCCGGGAGCAGTTCTTC
TRBJ2-5 | TRBV7-7 | . | . | CASNRRDLQETQYF | TGTGCCAGCAATCGGCGAGACCTCCAAGAGACCCAGTACTTC
TRBJ2-1 | TRBV29-1 | . | . | CSVEDRPGKYNEQFF | TGCAGCGTTGAAGATCGTCCCGGGAAATACAATGAGCAGTTCTTC
TRBJ1-5 | TRBV4-1 | . | . | CASSQVPGQPQHF | TGCGCCAGCAGCCAAGTGCCAGGTCAGCCCCAGCATTTT
TRBJ2-7 | TRBV20-1 | few | TRBD2 | CSARDPSGAYEQYF | TGCAGTGCTAGAGACCCTAGCGGGGCCTACGAGCAGTACTTC